This is a list of T cell receptor beta chains from one sample in a study of cytotoxic CD8 clonotypes in ibrutinib-treated CLL. The method was immunoSEQ multiplex PCR; TCRdb's version includes in-frame clones alone and lacks a portion of them. The profile covers around 250,000 clones, with 60% to 75% appearing a single time and over 15% taken by the ten largest. Material: PBMCs, obtained after 24 months of ibrutinib treatment. All receptors come from a human donor with chronic lymphocytic leukemia. The CDR3 runs from the conserved cysteine through the conserved F or W. A D gene is named only where the DNA matches it firmly. Size is omitted from some rows. Given values are once, few, many or a class for expanded clones.

>14|TRBV23-1|TRBJ2-3|.|.
TGCGCCAGCACTCCTAATCTGGTAGAGGATACGCAGTATTTT
CASTPNLVEDTQYF
>13|TRBV30|TRBJ1-2|.|.
TGTGCCTGGAGTGTACAGGGTACCTATGGCTACACCTTC
CAWSVQGTYGYTF
>14|TRBV4-2|TRBJ2-5|.|.
TGTGCCAGCAGCCAAGCTCCGGGAGTAGAGACCCAGTACTTC
CASSQAPGVETQYF
>10|TRBV20-1|TRBJ1-2|.|.
TGCAGCGTCTCCTCCTATAGCTACACCTTC
CSVSSYSYTF
>14|TRBV30|TRBJ1-4|.|.
TGTGCCTGGAGTGTGAATTCGGGATATGAAAAACTGTTTTTT
CAWSVNSGYEKLFF
>14|TRBV11-3|TRBJ2-1|.|.
TGTGCCAGCAGCTTCCCGGGCGAAAACAATGAGCAGTTCTTC
CASSFPGENNEQFF
>16|TRBV4-3|TRBJ2-3|.|.
TGCGCCAGCAGCCAAGATGCGGCCTCTCCCACAGATACGCAGTATTTT
CASSQDAASPTDTQYF
>13|TRBV28|TRBJ2-1|.|.
TGTGCCAGCAGCCATCCGCCGGCCCATGAGCAGTTCTTC
CASSHPPAHEQFF
>12|TRBV28|TRBJ2-7|.|.
TGTGCCAGCAGTTCCCCCGGGAGCGAGCAGTACTTC
CASSSPGSEQYF
>13|TRBV18|TRBJ1-1|.|.
TGTGCCAGCTCACCCGGCGACCGCCATGAAGCTTTCTTT
CASSPGDRHEAFF
>15|TRBV7-3|TRBJ2-3|.|TRBD2
TGTGCCAGCAGACTCAGCGGGAGTGAGGGAGATACGCAGTATTTT
CASRLSGSEGDTQYF
>14|TRBV29-1|TRBJ2-7|.|.
TGCAGCGCCGGAGCGCGGCTTGGGCCCTACGAGCAGTACTTC
CSAGARLGPYEQYF
>15|TRBV7-8|TRBJ1-1|.|TRBD1
TGTGCCAGCAGCTTGACAGGGGTTGGCGGCACTGAAGCTTTCTTT
CASSLTGVGGTEAFF
>17|TRBV7-9|TRBJ2-1|.|.
TGTGCCAGCAGCTTGGGGGGGGCCCTTAAGGACCGCAATGAGCAGTTCTTC
CASSLGGALKDRNEQFF
>13|TRBV29-1|TRBJ2-2|.|.
TGCAGCGTTGAAGGGTCGTATGACGGGGAGCTGTTTTTT
CSVEGSYDGELFF
>16|TRBV18|TRBJ1-1|.|.
TGTGCCAGCTCATTAAACAGGGAACCCTTTTGGTCTGAAGCTTTCTTT
CASSLNREPFWSEAFF
>11|TRBV6-5|TRBJ2-7|.|.
TGTGCCAGCTCGAACGGCTACGAGCAGTACTTC
CASSNGYEQYF
>14|TRBV5-1|TRBJ2-1|.|.
TGCGCCAGCAGTCAGGCCGGACGTTTCAATGAGCAGTTCTTC
CASSQAGRFNEQFF
>14|TRBV27|TRBJ2-1|.|.
TGTGCCAGCACAACGGGACTTACCTACAATGAGCAGTTCTTC
CASTTGLTYNEQFF
>15|TRBV18|TRBJ2-7|.|.
TGTGCCAGCTCACCGGCCCGGACGGACTCCTACGAGCAGTACTTC
CASSPARTDSYEQYF
>14|TRBV19|TRBJ2-6|.|.
TGTGCCAGTAGTTACGTGTCTGGGGCCAACGTCCTGACTTTC
CASSYVSGANVLTF
>13|TRBV5-1|TRBJ2-1|.|.
TGCGCCAGCAGCTTGACTGGGAACAATGAGCAGTTCTTC
CASSLTGNNEQFF
>13|TRBV29-1|TRBJ2-2|.|.
TGCAGCGTTTTCGGGGTGGCCACCGGGGAGCTGTTTTTT
CSVFGVATGELFF
>12|TRBV15|TRBJ1-1|.|.
TGTGCCACCAGCAGAGTCGACACTGAAGCTTTCTTT
CATSRVDTEAFF
>14|TRBV27|TRBJ2-7|.|.
TGTGCCAGCAGCCTTGGGCGGAGCTCCTACGAGCAGTACTTC
CASSLGRSSYEQYF
>15|TRBV19|TRBJ2-1|.|TRBD2
TGTGCCAGTCGGGAGGCAGCGGGAGGGTACAATGAGCAGTTCTTC
CASREAAGGYNEQFF
>15|TRBV18|TRBJ1-5|many|TRBD1
TGTGCCAGCTCACCGGACAGGGGTGGCAATCAGCCCCAGCATTTT
CASSPDRGGNQPQHF
>14|TRBV9|TRBJ1-2|.|.
TGTGCCAGCAGCGCCGAGGACAGAAACTATGGCTACACCTTC
CASSAEDRNYGYTF
>14|TRBV10-1|TRBJ2-7|.|.
TGCGCCAGCAGTGAGTCCTCAACCCCCATGGAGCAGTACTTC
CASSESSTPMEQYF
>15|TRBV11-2|TRBJ1-5|few|.
TGTGCCAGCAGCCGAAGGGCGAGTAGCAATCAGCCCCAGCATTTT
CASSRRASSNQPQHF
>17|TRBV28|TRBJ2-3|few|.
TGTGCCAGCAGTTTATTCCCGGGGACGGGGATCAGAGATACGCAGTATTTT
CASSLFPGTGIRDTQYF
>15|TRBV28|TRBJ2-2|.|TRBD1
TGTGCCAGCAGTTTTAGGGACAGGGGTTCCGGGGAGCTGTTTTTT
CASSFRDRGSGELFF
>14|TRBV27|TRBJ2-7|.|.
TGTGCCAGCAGCTCAGTATCGGGAGTGTACGAGCAGTACTTC
CASSSVSGVYEQYF
>16|TRBV28|TRBJ2-5|.|.
TGTGCCAGCAGTTCCCTTGGACGGGAGTCGCGGGAGACCCAGTACTTC
CASSSLGRESRETQYF
>11|TRBV4-1|TRBJ2-7|.|.
TGCGCCAGCAGCCAAGATCGGGAGCAGTACTTC
CASSQDREQYF
>16|TRBV9|TRBJ1-2|.|.
TGTGCCAGCAGCGTAGGAAGGGAGGCCCCTAACTATGGCTACACCTTC
CASSVGREAPNYGYTF
>19|TRBV19|TRBJ2-1|.|TRBD2
TGTGCCAGTAGTATAGGGGTGTTCGGGACTAGCGGGAGATACAATGAGCAGTTCTTC
CASSIGVFGTSGRYNEQFF
>12|TRBV6-4|TRBJ1-2|.|TRBD1
TGTGCCAGCAGTTACGGACAGGGTGGCTACACCTTC
CASSYGQGGYTF
>11|TRBV9|TRBJ2-3|.|TRBD1
TGTGCCAGCAGCGTCGGACAGGGACTGTATTTT
CASSVGQGLYF
>14|TRBV2|TRBJ2-1|.|.
TGTGCCAGCAAGCCGGAGTTCCTAAACAATGAGCAGTTCTTC
CASKPEFLNNEQFF
>13|TRBV4-2|TRBJ1-1|.|.
TGTGCCAGCAGCCAAGATAGAGGGTTGTCAGCTTTCTTT
CASSQDRGLSAFF
>18|TRBV28|TRBJ2-7|.|TRBD2
TGTGCCAGCAGTTCTCCTAGCGGGAGTATCCCCAACCGCTACGAGCAGTACTTC
CASSSPSGSIPNRYEQYF
>15|TRBV2|TRBJ2-1|once|TRBD2
TGTGCCAGCAGTGAAAATCTAGCGGGTCCTAATGAGCAGTTCTTC
CASSENLAGPNEQFF
>15|TRBV7-8|TRBJ2-2|once|.
TGTGCCAGCAGCTTAGTAGGGGGGCACACCGGGGAGCTGTTTTTT
CASSLVGGHTGELFF
>17|TRBV23-1|TRBJ1-2|once|.
TGCGCCAGCAGTCGTCAGCAGGGAATAATCCCTCTCTATGGCTACACCTTC
CASSRQQGIIPLYGYTF
>13|TRBV28|TRBJ2-7|few|TRBD1
TGTGCCAGCAGACAGGGGCAGTGGAACGAGCAGTACTTC
CASRQGQWNEQYF
>15|TRBV6-4|TRBJ2-3|.|TRBD1
TGTGCCAGCAGGGTTACAGGGGCTAGCACAGATACGCAGTATTTT
CASRVTGASTDTQYF
>13|TRBV7-2|TRBJ2-7|few|.
TGTGCCAGCAGCCCCGGACGGGTATACGAGCAGTACTTC
CASSPGRVYEQYF
>12|TRBV7-6|TRBJ1-1|once|.
TGTGCCAGCAGCTTACAACACACTGAAGCTTTCTTT
CASSLQHTEAFF
>15|TRBV7-2|TRBJ2-4|few|.
TGTGCCAGCAGCTTCTTGTCGACATGGGAAAACATTCAGTACTTC
CASSFLSTWENIQYF
>16|TRBV2|TRBJ2-1|once|TRBD2
TGTGCCAGCAGTGTTGATGGGGAGGGCCCAAACAATGAGCAGTTCTTC
CASSVDGEGPNNEQFF
>15|TRBV5-5|TRBJ2-7|.|.
TGTGCCAGCAGCTGGTCAGGGGTTGATTCCTACGAGCAGTACTTC
CASSWSGVDSYEQYF
>16|TRBV10-3|TRBJ2-5|.|.
TGTGCCATCAGTGAGTCGACTGGGAGCTACCAAGAGACCCAGTACTTC
CAISESTGSYQETQYF
>15|TRBV7-8|TRBJ2-3|.|TRBD2
TGTGCCAGCAGCTTATTGGGACTAGGAGCAGATACGCAGTATTTT
CASSLLGLGADTQYF
>11|TRBV7-9|TRBJ2-7|.|.
TGTGCCAGCTCCGACCCCTACGAGCAGTACTTC
CASSDPYEQYF